This record covers a single T cell receptor beta chain. What it binds is not known. This specimen comes from a study of cytomegalovirus exposure and HLA in healthy donors. Across the whole study: Some 80 million unique TCR sequences came from HLA-typed donors in an early release. There were around 390 genotyped donors. Of these, roughly 84% fell in the genetic ancestry cluster associated with self-reported Caucasian donors. Study-wide results and limits: In a later analysis, a genetic analysis reported fewer productive-TCR N-insertions in an Asian-associated ancestry cluster than the cohort average.

Nominally healthy donors provided the samples, though records likely missed some immune exposures. Researchers ran the PCR with 60 Vbeta and 13 Jbeta primers. Only in-frame clones appear in the TCRdb table, and some are missing; sequencing was by immunoSEQ multiplex PCR. Of roughly 34,000 clones in the sample, roughly 69% were seen once. The sequence was obtained from a man aged 30 to 39 in good health and CMV-seronegative. Sequenced: PBMCs.

CDR3 sequence: CASSQSGQSYGYTF. CDR3 nucleotides: TGCGCCAGCAGCCAATCTGGACAGTCCTATGGCTACACCTTC. The V and J genes are TRBV4-1 and TRBJ1-2; TRBD1 might be the D (6 bases). This CDR3 spans 14 amino acids. V lost 2 bases to trimming and J lost 4 bases, with 11 bases between them. Germline loops: CDR1 MGHRA, CDR2 YSYEKL.